The source of this T cell receptor (beta chain) is a study of coeliac disease. The table came from immunoSEQ multiplex PCR; TCRdb's copy has only in-frame clones and leaves some out. The sample gives 3,000 to 4,000 clones, 66% of which show up once; around 6% is in the top ten. CDR1 and CDR2 (germline): SGHRS, YFSETQ. V gave up 7 bases and J gave up 3 bases, with 17 bases separating them. The CDR3 has 15 amino acids. Notes on the study in general: Lower clonality than controls marked TRB and TRG repertoires from active celiac intraepithelial and lamina propria samples.

Comments on this clone: The antigen remains undetermined.

Cells were frozen in aliquots of approximately 500,000, and one aliquot per fraction was sequenced. The receptor's source is a woman aged 55 to 70 with active celiac disease. The sample taken for sequencing was intraepithelial lymphocytes from the gut. The V gene is TRBV5-1, the J gene TRBJ2-1; possible D gene TRBD1, 5 bases. Here the CDR3 reads CASGGAPDGYNEQFF. The CDR3 DNA follows: TGCGCCAGCGGTGGGGCCCCCGATGGCTACAATGAGCAGTTCTTC. Filled out from reference TRBV5-1 and TRBJ2-1, the complete variable domain reads KAGVTQTPRYLIKTRGQQVTLSCSPISGHRSVSWYQQTPGQGLQFLFEYFSETQRNKGNFPGRFSGRQFSNSRSEMNVSTLELGDSALYLCASGGAPDGYNEQFFGPGTRLTVL.